The T cell receptor beta chain described here comes from a study of shared clonotypes between healthy human individuals. This CDR3 has 15 residues. V was pared by 3 bases and J by 0 bases, with 12 bases between. Germline assignment: CDR1 SQVTM and CDR2 ANQGSEA. Samples underwent the assay at deep level. The assay was immunoSEQ multiplex PCR, and TCRdb's table has in-frame clones only and misses some. This table has about 2 million clones, over 85% appearing once. The specimen was naive CD4+ T cells sorted from blood. Described subset: CD45RA+ positively selected. The chain combines TRBV29-1 with TRBJ1-3, with unresolved D. The sequence derives from a man younger than 35 in good health. The CDR3 here is CSVEFWGLSGNTIYF. Written as DNA, the CDR3 is TGCAGCGTTGAGTTTTGGGGTCTCTCTGGAAACACCATATATTTT. The complete variable domain, with remaining parts taken from reference TRBV29-1 and TRBJ1-3, reads SAVISQKPSRDICQRGTSLTIQCQVDSQVTMMFWYRQQPGQSLTLIATANQGSEATYESGFVIDKFPISRPNLTFSTLTVSNMSPEDSSIYLCSVEFWGLSGNTIYFGEGSWLTVV.